Each of the 14 T cell receptor beta chains below was sequenced from the same sample in a study of identical twins. TCRdb fed the 5' RACE reads into MiXCR, producing one record per CDR3 protein. The data contain some 710,000 distinct CDR3 sequences, 5.5% to 7.5% of them seen just once; the ten biggest clones take up around 2%. The sequenced sample was naive T cells sorted from blood. Receptor source: a man aged 18 to 29 in good health.

Comments on this clonotype: One junction end disagrees with the germline gene, perhaps due to a read error. V usage is TRBV6-1 and J usage is TRBJ2-7, with TRBD2 identical over 8 bases. The CDR3 has 15 residues. CDR1 and CDR2 from the germline V gene are MNHNS and SASEGT. CDR3 bases: TGTGCCAGCAGTGTGTACGGGAGGGCCTCCCACGAGCAGTACTTC. It encodes CASSVYGRASHEQYF.

V and J are TRBV29-1 and TRBJ2-5; D may be TRBD2 (6 bases). The CDR3 spans 13 residues. Germline CDR1 and CDR2: SQVTM and ANQGSEA. V was trimmed by 7 bases and J by 2 bases, leaving 14 bases between them. The CDR3 sequence: CSANPGAQETQYF. The CDR3 region has the DNA TGCAGCGCCAACCCGGGAGCTCAAGAGACCCAGTACTTC.

In its sample, this clonotype was seen many times. The chain joins TRBV28 to TRBJ2-2, with TRBD2 matching 13 bases. Germline CDR1 and CDR2: MDHEN and SYDVKM. V trimming: 3 bases; J trimming: 1 base; junction bases outside the gene matches: 5. This CDR3 has 18 amino acids. For the CDR3, the DNA is TGTGCCAGCAGTTTCACCGGGACTAGCGGGAAGAACACCGGGGAGCTGTTTTTT. Amino acid sequence: CASSFTGTSGKNTGELFF.

This clonotype was observed many times. The V gene is TRBV5-6, the J gene TRBJ2-1, with 8 bases fitting TRBD2. The junction had 8 bases not matched to a gene; V was cut back by 4 bases and J by 2 bases. The CDR3 contains 16 residues. CDR1 is SGHDT and CDR2 is YYEEEE in the germline V gene. The CDR3 nucleotides read TGTGCCAGCAGCACCATTCCGGGACTAGCCTACAATGAGCAGTTCTTC. Protein product: CASSTIPGLAYNEQFF.

The sample holds many counts of this clonotype. The chain has TRBV9 and TRBJ1-5; TRBD1 might be the D (6 bases). Germline CDR1 SGDLS, CDR2 YYNGEE. With 2 bases removed from V and 5 bases from J, the gap between germline ends came to 11 bases. This CDR3 comprises 14 residues. CDR3 coding DNA: TGTGCCAGCAGCGTCGGGACAAGTTATCAGCCCCAGCATTTT. Translating gives CASSVGTSYQPQHF.

In this sample, this clonotype turned up many times. V gene TRBV12-3 or TRBV12-4 combines with J gene TRBJ2-1; D is unclear. CDR3 size: 12 residues. V lost 6 bases, J lost 6 bases, and 9 bases lay in between. This CDR3 is CASSKSRNEQFF. CDR3 nucleotide sequence: TGTGCCAGCAGCAAGTCACGCAATGAGCAGTTCTTC.

This clonotype was counted many times. This chain joins TRBV5-1 and TRBJ2-1; 9 nucleotides agree with TRBD1. The length of the CDR3 is 15 residues. V shed 3 bases and J 5 bases; nucleotides not matched to a gene: 6. Per germline, CDR1 SGHRS and CDR2 YFSETQ. The CDR3 DNA reads TGCGCCAGCAGCTCACCCGGGACAGGGAACAATGAGCAGTTCTTC. Protein product: CASSSPGTGNNEQFF.

This clonotype was seen more than once but under ten times. The V and J genes are TRBV5-1 and TRBJ2-1, with D possibly being TRBD2 (6 bases). Trimming removed 4 bases at V and 0 bases at J, with 14 bases between. Germline V gene sequence: CDR1 SGHRS, CDR2 YFSETQ. The CDR3 is 16 amino acids. DNA of the CDR3: TGCGCCAGCAGCGGCCTTAGCGGTAGCTCCTACAATGAGCAGTTCTTC. Residues: CASSGLSGSSYNEQFF.

The chain is built from TRBV7-6 and TRBJ2-1, with TRBD2 identical over 12 bases. This CDR3 comprises 16 residues. The trim removed 7 bases at V and 3 bases at J, leaving 7 bases unmatched. Germline CDR1 SGHVS, CDR2 FNYEAQ. CDR3 sequence: CASTGLAGGIYNEQFF. DNA for the CDR3: TGTGCCAGCACCGGCCTAGCGGGAGGGATCTACAATGAGCAGTTCTTC.

In its sample, this clonotype was seen many times. The J gene is TRBJ1-1, the V gene TRBV2; D call uncertain. The CDR3 length is 13 residues. V lost 7 bases, J lost 3 bases, and 12 bases lay in between. CDR1 is SNHLY and CDR2 is FYNNEI in the germline V gene. CDR3 bases: TGTGCCAGCAAATTCACGGTTGACACTGAAGCTTTCTTT. Translated, it gives CASKFTVDTEAFF. Full variable domain (outside the CDR3, taken from reference TRBV2 and TRBJ1-1): EPEVTQTPSHQVTQMGQEVILRCVPISNHLYFYWYRQILGQKVEFLVSFYNNEISEKSEIFDDQFSVERPDGSNFTLKIRSTKLEDSAMYFCASKFTVDTEAFFGQGTRLTVV.

This clonotype was seen at least ten times. This chain links TRBV6-2 or TRBV6-3 with TRBJ2-3, with D perhaps assigned TRBD1 or TRBD2 (5 bases each). The V and J ends lost 6 bases and 0 bases respectively, with 19 bases between them. From germline, CDR1 is MNHEY and CDR2 SVGEGT. The CDR3 is 17 residues long. CDR3 DNA: TGTGCCAGCAGCCTGGGTGAGGGGTTCGAGAGCACAGATACGCAGTATTTT. The encoded protein is CASSLGEGFESTDTQYF.

A word on this clonotype: The germline gene is not matched at one end of the junction; a read error may be the cause. This rearrangement joins TRBV12-3 or TRBV12-4 to TRBJ2-7, with 11 bases matching TRBD1. The CDR3 sequence is 14 residues long. The DNA of the CDR3 is TGTGCCAGCAGATTAGGACAGGGGGCGGACGAGGAGTACTTC. Translating it yields CASRLGQGADEEYF.

The genes are TRBV6-1 and TRBJ2-7, with 8 bases aligning to TRBD2. The germline gives CDR1 MNHNS, CDR2 SASEGT. The CDR3 is 13 amino acids. J gave up 0 bases and V 10 bases, and 5 bases lay outside the gene matches. The DNA for the CDR3 is TGTGCCACCAAGCGGGGGCCCTCCTACGAGCAGTACTTC. As protein: CATKRGPSYEQYF.

This clonotype was found many times. Sequence at one end of the junction differs from germline and may be a read error. The J gene is TRBJ2-2, the V gene TRBV11-2; D may be TRBD1 (5 bases). Germline V gene data show CDR1 as SGHAT and CDR2 as FQNNGV. The CDR3 is 14 amino acids. This CDR3 reads CASSLVGDTGELFF. Here the CDR3 DNA reads TGTGCCAGCAGTTTAGTAGGGGACACCGGGGAGCTGTTTTTT.